Listed below are T cell receptor beta chains from one sample, sequenced in a study of PD-L1 blockade in urothelial cancer. Profiling relied on immunoSEQ multiplex PCR, and the TCRdb table lists in-frame clones only, not all of them. The sample holds approximately 110,000 clones; 70% to 90% are singletons and the top ten take 2% to 2.5%. Sequencing used PBMCs, obtained around atezolizumab (anti-PD-L1) treatment. These receptors were obtained from a man aged 50-60 years with urothelial cancer. CDR3s include the opening cysteine and the closing phenylalanine or tryptophan. Size tells how often a clone was seen (once, few, many) or the class of an expanded clone, and some rows leave it out.

CASRGPEGAFF	NA	TRBV28	TRBJ1-1
CASSPRIGTSVYNEQFF	once	TRBV18	TRBJ2-1
CASSPQDFPDTQYF	NA	TRBV18	TRBJ2-3
CASSQEPGQANSPLHF	few	TRBV4-2	TRBJ1-6
CASSQLGQANEKLFF	few	TRBV4-1	TRBJ1-4
CASTSHLLSYEQYF	once	TRBV11-3	TRBJ2-7
CASSPAQGYEQYF	NA	TRBV19	TRBJ2-7
CASRTAGLGTGELFF	NA	TRBV6-5	TRBJ2-2
CASSKAGVNSDTQYF	NA	TRBV5-4	TRBJ2-3
CASSLRTSGSSYEQYF	NA	TRBV5-6	TRBJ2-7
CASRGLAGGLSGELFF	NA	TRBV27	TRBJ2-2
CASSLEASGINREQYF	NA	TRBV7-9	TRBJ2-7
CASSFGLAGTDTQYF	NA	TRBV6-5	TRBJ2-3
CASSLQGREYNEQFF	once	TRBV28	TRBJ2-1
CASTYSGRFANTGELFF	NA	TRBV21-1	TRBJ2-2
CASSFLPTPIIAEGYEQYF	NA	TRBV7-2	TRBJ2-7
CASSPAQAGGLTDTQYF	NA	TRBV18	TRBJ2-3
CASSQPNRVGYTF	NA	TRBV28	TRBJ1-2
CASSLSFAGAVEQYF	once	TRBV6-5	TRBJ2-7
CASRGGDQETQYF	NA	TRBV6-5	TRBJ2-5
CASSFKGLTGGQQYF	NA	TRBV28	TRBJ2-7
CASRELWTARLNQPQHF	NA	TRBV6-1	TRBJ1-5
CASTQGTANTGELFF	NA	TRBV19	TRBJ2-2
CASSVGQGSQETQYF	NA	TRBV7-2	TRBJ2-5
CASSEQGFRNEQYF	NA	TRBV2	TRBJ2-7
CASSQGTASGNQPQHF	NA	TRBV4-1	TRBJ1-5
CASSISSGANYEQYF	NA	TRBV19	TRBJ2-7
CASSVGSSGRDGANVLTF	NA	TRBV9	TRBJ2-6
CATSRGTYEQYF	NA	TRBV27	TRBJ2-7
CASRTGASYEQYF	NA	TRBV6-1	TRBJ2-7
CASSTKDGRFGAFF	once	TRBV6-5	TRBJ1-1
CASTLGSLGEQFF	NA	TRBV19	TRBJ2-1
CASSQGTLPSYEQYF	NA	TRBV14	TRBJ2-7
CASSQGGLSRETQYF	NA	TRBV2	TRBJ2-5
CASSQTSGGKYF	NA	TRBV16	TRBJ2-5
CAIRLAGENEQFF	NA	TRBV10-3	TRBJ2-1
CASSIGDRSGSPLHF	NA	TRBV19	TRBJ1-6
CASSPTGDYNSPLHF	few	TRBV18	TRBJ1-6
CASSFSGSSYNEQFF	NA	TRBV5-1	TRBJ2-1
CASSRAGGGGTDTQYF	once	TRBV5-1	TRBJ2-3
CASNKIRQNSGANVLTF	NA	TRBV5-5	TRBJ2-6
CASSAGGTGELFF	few	TRBV10-1	TRBJ2-2
CASSPRGNQPQHF	NA	TRBV7-8	TRBJ1-5
CAWRRLSVTEAFF	NA	TRBV30	TRBJ1-1
CASSRWRGQGQETQYF	NA	TRBV28	TRBJ2-5
CASSRKPGQGARGYTF	once	TRBV5-6	TRBJ1-2
CASSTGLSGADTQYF	NA	TRBV19	TRBJ2-3
CASSPLTGENTEAFF	NA	TRBV18	TRBJ1-1
CASSQRQGVSYEQYF	NA	TRBV5-6	TRBJ2-7
CASSLTEAVWNYEQYF	once	TRBV7-8	NA
CASSQIPGQGRNEQFF	NA	TRBV5-4	TRBJ2-1
CASSGGGSYEQYF	NA	TRBV9	TRBJ2-7
CASSPYEAGGFDTQYF	NA	TRBV5-4	TRBJ2-3